A single sample gave rise to the 10 T cell receptor beta chains below, sequenced in a study of blood T cell repertoires in COVID-19. The protocol was immunoSEQ multiplex PCR, while the TCRdb copy is restricted to in-frame clones and leaves out a portion. This table holds about 230,000 clones, 70% to 85% found once. Material for sequencing was peripheral blood. All receptors derive from a man aged 35 to 55 who had recovered from COVID-19.

The CDR3 is CASSSGLAVYDTQYF. DNA of the CDR3: TGTGCCAGCAGTTCGGGACTAGCGGTTTATGATACGCAGTATTTT. The V and J genes are TRBV7-2 and TRBJ2-3, with 11 bases lining up with TRBD2. This CDR3 comprises 15 residues. With V trimmed by 6 bases and J by 6 bases, 8 bases remained unmatched. Germline V gene lookup returns CDR1 SGHTA and CDR2 FQGNSA.

The chain joins TRBV3-1 (or the pseudogene TRBV3-2) to TRBJ1-1; tentative D call: TRBD1 (5 bases). CDR1 LGHDT and CDR2 YNNKEL come from the germline V gene (reference sequence). Between the trimmed V and J ends, which lost 4 bases and 5 bases, there was a span of 8 bases. The CDR3 sequence is 12 residues long. The CDR3 here is CASSRRGTEAFF. For the CDR3, the DNA is TGTGCCAGCAGCCGAAGGGGAACTGAAGCTTTCTTT.

This clone was seen once. The rearrangement uses TRBV5-5 and TRBJ2-7; D perhaps matches TRBD1 (5 bases). Germline CDR1 reads SGHKS; CDR2 reads YYEKEE (reference sequence). This CDR3 spans 14 amino acids. The V end was cut by 4 bases, the J end by 5 bases, with 16 bases between. The CDR3 reads CASSIRAMVDEQYF. CDR3 bases: TGTGCCAGCAGCATCAGGGCTATGGTGGACGAGCAGTACTTC.

This clone was observed once. The sample holds other DNA sequences that translate to the same CDR3. V and J are TRBV5-1 and TRBJ1-5, with D tentatively TRBD1 (5 bases). The germline gives CDR1 SGHRS, CDR2 YFSETQ. This CDR3 is 15 amino acids long. V lost 1 base to trimming and J lost 2 bases, with 10 bases between them. This CDR3 reads CASSLTGGGNQPQHF. For the CDR3, the DNA is TGCGCCAGCAGCTTGACAGGCGGTGGCAATCAGCCCCAGCATTTT.

The chain has TRBV30 and TRBJ2-3, with D perhaps TRBD1 (5 bases). The V gene's germline CDR1 is GTSNPN and CDR2 SVGIG (reference sequence). The V end lost 4 bases, the J end lost 3 bases, and 17 bases lay between the germline ends. CDR3 length equals 15 residues. CDR3 coding DNA: TGTGCCTGGATTCCCCTAAGGGGAAGAACAGATACGCAGTATTTT. It codes for CAWIPLRGRTDTQYF.

This clone has just a few counts. The genes are TRBV27 and TRBJ2-2; a weak D match, TRBD1 (5 bases). The CDR3 spans 15 residues. V was clipped by 8 bases and J by 2 bases, with 15 bases between them. The germline V gene has CDR1 MNHEY and CDR2 SMNVEV (reference sequence). The CDR3 DNA sequence: TGTGCCAGCGCATCCAGGGTACTCAACACCGGGGAGCTGTTTTTT. This sequence encodes CASASRVLNTGELFF.

The CDR3 bases are TGTGCCAGTAGTCCCTCTGACGGGGATGGCTACACCTTC. It yields the protein CASSPSDGDGYTF. This chain connects TRBV19 to TRBJ1-2, with D unclear. This CDR3 contains 13 residues. V lost 5 bases and J 6 bases, leaving 13 bases between the germline ends. Germline CDR1 is LNHDA and CDR2 is SQIVND (reference sequence).

The CDR3 coding sequence is TGTGCCAGCAGCGTCGGGACTAGCGGAGGCTACGAGCAGTACTTC. It specifies CASSVGTSGGYEQYF. This chain links TRBV9 with TRBJ2-7, with 11 bases lining up with TRBD2. V dropped 2 bases and J dropped 3; count of bases not matched to a gene: 4. This CDR3 has 15 amino acids. Looked up from germline, CDR1 is SGDLS and CDR2 is YYNGEE.

V and J are TRBV27 and TRBJ1-2; D gene uncertain. Deletions cut 3 bases from V and 0 bases from J, with 11 bases between. Per germline, CDR1 MNHEY and CDR2 SMNVEV (reference sequence). This CDR3 is 15 amino acids long. The CDR3 coding sequence is TGTGCCAGCAGTTTTAGGAGACCCGCTAACTATGGCTACACCTTC. Its translation: CASSFRRPANYGYTF.

Comments on this clone: Other nucleotide sequences in the sample specify the same CDR3. This chain links TRBV7-2 with TRBJ2-1; 9 bases are shared with TRBD2. The CDR3 consists of 15 residues. Trimming cost V 6 bases and J 0 bases; bases outside gene matches: 3. Germline CDR1 and CDR2: SGHTA and FQGNSA. The CDR3 sequence is CASRLAGSSYNEQFF. CDR3 sequence (DNA): TGTGCCAGCAGGCTAGCGGGGAGCTCCTACAATGAGCAGTTCTTC.